The 17 T cell receptor beta chains below were found in one sample sequenced in a study of pediatric ulcerative colitis. The rectum was sampled with one to two pinch biopsies at colonoscopy. Sequenced by immunoSEQ multiplex PCR; TCRdb stores in-frame clones only, minus some. Here the sample spans over 45,000 clones, over 70% being singletons. The sample taken for sequencing was gut tissue. The receptors were gathered from a girl aged 10 to 17 with moderate ulcerative colitis.

The J gene is TRBJ2-7, the V gene TRBV6-6; no clear D. This CDR3 has 11 residues. Trimming shortened V by 5 bases and J by 7 bases, and 9 bases separated the two germline ends. Germline V gives CDR1 MNHNY, CDR2 SVGAGI (reference sequence). CDR3 residues: CASSPQEEQYF. CDR3 nucleotide sequence: TGTGCCAGCAGTCCCCAGGAGGAGCAGTACTTC.

The chain links TRBV10-3 to TRBJ2-2; TRBD2 might be the D (6 bases). The CDR3 runs to 15 residues. Germline V gene data show CDR1 as ENHRY and CDR2 as SYGVKD. Trimming shortened V by 4 bases and J by 5 bases, and 14 bases separated the two germline ends. The CDR3 here is CAISGGDPRTGELFF. The CDR3 bases are TGTGCCATCAGTGGGGGGGACCCGAGGACCGGGGAGCTGTTTTTT.

This clone was seen only a few times. The same CDR3 is also encoded by other DNA sequences in this sample. CDR3 in amino acids: CASSVGTSGGQETQYF. Written as DNA, the CDR3 is TGTGCCAGCAGCGTAGGAACTAGCGGGGGGCAAGAGACCCAGTACTTC. The J gene is TRBJ2-5, the V gene TRBV9; 12 nucleotides align to TRBD2. The CDR3 length is 16 residues. Germline CDR1 SGDLS, CDR2 YYNGEE. J was trimmed by 2 bases and V by 0 bases; bases with no gene match: 2.

The gene calls are TRBV6-5 and TRBJ2-4; D is uncertain. CDR3 length: 14 amino acids. Germline loops: CDR1 MNHEY, CDR2 SVGAGI. With 6 bases removed from V and 8 bases from J, the gap between germline ends came to 17 bases. CDR3 nucleotides: TGTGCCAGCAGCCACCAGACTCCCGGTCACATTCAGTACTTC. Translating it yields CASSHQTPGHIQYF.

The chain combines TRBV5-1 with TRBJ2-1; D perhaps matches TRBD2 (6 bases). V shed 4 bases and J shed 0 bases, with 20 bases lying between them. CDR3 length: 18 residues. CDR1 is SGHRS, CDR2 YFSETQ, per germline. Written as DNA, the CDR3 is TGCGCCAGCAGCCCCATCGGTGCGGGGCTTAGCTCCTACAATGAGCAGTTCTTC. Encoded protein: CASSPIGAGLSSYNEQFF.

J is TRBJ1-1 and V is TRBV15; D is possibly TRBD1 (5 bases). This CDR3 contains 15 residues. V lost 4 bases, J lost 4 bases, and 16 bases lay in between. Germline values: CDR1 LNHNV, CDR2 YYDKDF (reference sequence). CDR3 sequence reads: CATSIPQGGSTEAFF. In nucleotides, the CDR3 is TGTGCCACCAGCATACCTCAGGGAGGGAGCACTGAAGCTTTCTTT. The full variable domain, with the rest looked up from reference TRBV15 and TRBJ1-1, is DAMVIQNPRYQVTQFGKPVTLSCSQTLNHNVMYWYQQKSSQAPKLLFHYYDKDFNNEADTPDNFQSRRPNTSFCFLDIRSPGLGDTAMYLCATSIPQGGSTEAFFGQGTRLTVV.

The sample holds one count of this clone. The chain combines TRBV4-1 with TRBJ2-3, with 10 positions matching TRBD2. The J segment lost 3 bases and the V segment lost 5 bases, leaving 5 bases of the junction unmatched. Germline values: CDR1 MGHRA, CDR2 YSYEKL. The CDR3 length is 15 residues. CDR3 DNA: TGCGCCAGCAGCTTAAGCGGGGGGGCGACAGATACGCAGTATTTT. The encoded protein is CASSLSGGATDTQYF.

The chain joins TRBV7-2 to TRBJ2-1, with D possibly being TRBD2 (6 bases). The CDR3 runs to 15 residues. Per the germline V gene, CDR1 is SGHTA and CDR2 is FQGNSA. Trimming removed 5 bases at V and 0 bases at J, with 11 bases between. This CDR3 is CASSLIADSYNEQFF. CDR3 coding DNA: TGTGCCAGCAGCCTTATAGCGGACTCCTACAATGAGCAGTTCTTC.

This clone has just one count. The chain couples TRBV7-2 to TRBJ1-1; TRBD1 matches 8 bases. V shed 5 bases, J shed 0 bases, and the junction held 5 bases outside the gene matches. Germline V gives CDR1 SGHTA, CDR2 FQGNSA. The CDR3 sequence is 15 residues long. Here the CDR3 DNA reads TGTGCCAGCAGCCGGTCAGGGGGCATGAACACTGAAGCTTTCTTT. Its protein is CASSRSGGMNTEAFF.

This clone occurred a few times. J is TRBJ1-2 and V is TRBV6-1; 7 bases align to TRBD1. The CDR3 covers 15 residues. Germline-derived CDR1 and CDR2 are MNHNS and SASEGT. With 7 bases clipped from V and 3 bases from J, the junction kept 11 bases outside the gene matches. For the CDR3, the DNA is TGTGCCAGCAAACCACAGGGGAACGTCGACTATGGCTACACCTTC. This codes for CASKPQGNVDYGYTF.

The chain joins TRBV5-4 to TRBJ1-2, with TRBD1 matching 10 bases. The germline CDR1 and CDR2 sequences are SGHNT and YYREEE (reference sequence). V trimming: 4 bases; J trimming: 7 bases; junction bases outside the gene matches: 7. The length of the CDR3 is 14 residues. The chain's CDR3 is CASSLDRGQVGYTF. In DNA, the CDR3 is TGTGCCAGCAGCCTTGACAGGGGGCAGGTTGGCTACACCTTC.

This clone appeared a few times. This rearrangement joins TRBV25-1 to TRBJ1-1; D ambiguous. The CDR3 loop spans 15 amino acids. CDR1 MGHDK and CDR2 SYGVNS come from the germline V gene. V lost 5 bases to trimming and J lost 1 base, with 14 bases between them. The CDR3 loop is CASSSHGLANTEAFF. The CDR3 DNA reads as TGTGCCAGCAGTTCCCACGGACTGGCGAACACTGAAGCTTTCTTT. The full variable domain, rest sourced from reference TRBV25-1 and TRBJ1-1, is EADIYQTPRYLVIGTGKKITLECSQTMGHDKMYWYQQDPGMELHLIHYSYGVNSTEKGDLSSESTVSRIRTEHFPLTLESARPSHTSQYLCASSSHGLANTEAFFGQGTRLTVV.

The chain employs TRBV7-2 and TRBJ2-3; 9 positions agree with TRBD1. CDR3 length equals 18 residues. Germline-derived CDR1 and CDR2 are SGHTA and FQGNSA. Germline trimming cut 2 bases from V and 1 base from J; bases unmatched to any gene: 10. CDR3 region: CASSLIPGQGLGTDTQYF. For the CDR3, the DNA is TGTGCCAGCAGCTTAATTCCGGGACAGGGTTTGGGCACAGATACGCAGTATTTT.

This chain connects TRBV19 to TRBJ1-3; D unclear. Germline CDR1 and CDR2: LNHDA and SQIVND (reference sequence). The CDR3 runs 13 residues. Trimming shortened V by 7 bases and J by 3 bases, and 10 bases separated the two germline ends. Here the CDR3 DNA reads TGTGCCAGTACCAACGAAGGTGGAAACACCATATATTTT. Encoded protein: CASTNEGGNTIYF.

This chain joins TRBV6-1 and TRBJ1-1; D ambiguous. V gave up 6 bases and J gave up 1 base, with 15 bases separating them. Germline CDR1 is MNHNS and CDR2 is SASEGT. The CDR3 consists of 15 residues. The CDR3 loop is CASREDRPRNTEAFF. The CDR3 nucleotides read TGTGCCAGCAGGGAGGACCGACCGCGGAACACTGAAGCTTTCTTT.

The rearrangement joins TRBV7-2 to TRBJ2-3; a weak D match, TRBD2 (5 bases). The CDR3 covers 14 residues. CDR1 SGHTA and CDR2 FQGNSA come from the germline V gene. Trimming pared 5 bases from V and 11 bases from J, leaving 20 bases between. The CDR3 sequence: CASSTRSPTSMQYF. CDR3 coding DNA: TGTGCCAGCAGCACGAGATCCCCCACTAGTATGCAGTATTTT.

The gene calls are TRBV30 and TRBJ2-7; D remains ambiguous. The CDR3 spans 12 residues. Trimming removed 5 bases from V and 0 bases from J, with 8 bases in between. From germline, CDR1 is GTSNPN and CDR2 SVGIG (reference sequence). This CDR3 reads CAWGVVSYEQYF. DNA for the CDR3: TGTGCCTGGGGGGTCGTCTCCTACGAGCAGTACTTC.